The sequence of this T cell receptor beta chain was determined in a study of T cells in Graves' hyperthyroidism and ophthalmopathy (dated by TCRdb to the late 2010s). Regarding the research as a whole: Peripheral blood was sampled at the time of initial diagnosis, prior to any treatment. After sampling, hyperthyroidism patients received methimazole starting at 30 mg daily, and ophthalmopathy patients received high-dose intravenous methylprednisolone. A discovery cohort of roughly 100 patients, 43 with Graves' ophthalmopathy and 57 with stable Graves' hyperthyroidism, was used to find distinguishing TCR V-J signatures. An independent validation cohort of 18 to 20 hyperthyroidism patients and some 15 patients who later progressed to ophthalmopathy tested prospective prediction of ophthalmopathy. For training and testing, the 100 patients in the discovery cohort were randomly divided in a 7:3 ratio. Thyroid tissue and blood T-cell repertoires from about six Graves' hyperthyroidism patients were also compared in the study. The paper describes TCR Vbeta CDR3 sequencing of 140 or so peripheral blood samples, made up of roughly 40 ophthalmopathy patients, over 70 hyperthyroidism patients and 17 progressor patients. Findings and caveats that apply to the study as a whole: Most expanded thyroid clonotypes (frequency above 0.001) were also detected in blood, a finding suggesting that blood repertoires may reflect thyroid immune responses. In validation, the model predicted progression to ophthalmopathy with 60% to 71% sensitivity and around 72% specificity, a median of around six months before onset. A model built on a 13 V-J signature distinguished ophthalmopathy from stable hyperthyroidism, reaching over 85% sensitivity and about 81% specificity in cross-validation and 80%/75% in testing. Sample size was not statistically predetermined, and investigators were not blinded to group allocation.

The TCR beta CDR3 regions were amplified from RNA transcripts. The first round of RT-PCR for the TCR CDR3 was performed with the HTBI primer set and the Qiagen OneStep RT-PCR kit. A second multiplex PCR round built the libraries, followed by size selection and purification. Sequencing of the libraries was done on an Illumina HiSeq2000 using paired-end 100 bp reads. The paper's processing steps were these. SOAPnuke was used to process the raw data, throwing out any read that contained adapters or uncalled bases, had a mean Phred below 15, or lacked an exact constant-primer or identifier match. COPE v1.2.5 was used to merge the high-quality paired reads, and each unique nucleotide sequence was defined as a clonotype. Clonotypes were aligned to IMGT TRBV, TRBD and TRBJ reference segments using MiTCR v1.1. The analysis included only V-J combinations with a frequency above 0.0001, which together covered 99% to 99.2% of the repertoires. A TCS score was defined as the ratio between F50 (clonal expansion) and ExV (chaos), using BLOSUM62-based TCRdist between CDR3 peptides within each V-J. Welch's t-statistics and random forest reduced 500 to 650 V-J features to 10 to 15, which were used in a naive Bayes classifier (R e1071). Using fastp at Q25 and MiXCR, TCRdb reprocessed the public reads and kept productive beta chains. CDR3 protein sequences are deduplicated, and each keeps its most common genes and DNA. The V and J calls shown here were made by TCRdb, not taken from the authors' results. The sample includes under 600,000 distinct CDR3 sequences, with roughly 15% observed a single time. The ten largest clones represent under 3.5% of the sample.

Ophthalmopathy patients had moderately to severely active disease, Clinical Activity Score of at least 3, NOSPECS grade of at least 4, and duration under 3 months. Patients with uncontrolled infections, other autoimmune diseases, pregnancy or lactation were excluded. Clinical symptoms, serum thyroxine and TRAb, thyroid ultrasound, and orbital computed tomography formed the basis for the diagnoses. Ficoll-Paque density gradient centrifugation was used to isolate PBMCs from about 10 ml of fresh peripheral blood. Trizol reagent was used to extract total RNA, and RNA quality was then checked on an Agilent 2100 Bioanalyzer. From the germline V gene, CDR1 is SGHTA and CDR2 is FQGTGA. Cut back by 2 bases and 6 bases, the V and J ends lie 9 bases apart. Its CDR3 holds 13 amino acids, cysteine through phenylalanine. Only the CDR3 region is kept as DNA, spanning 39 bases read in frame from base 1. This clonotype appeared a few times. The antigen it binds to is not known. The input lacks base qualities; no much larger clone sits a single base away.

The source of this sequence is a woman between 35 and 50 years old with Graves' ophthalmopathy. The rearranged chain carries TRBV7-3 and TRBJ2-3, with the D gene not confidently named. Sequences were obtained from blood. The nucleotide sequence is given as TGTGCCAGCAGCTTAGTAGTCCGGGATACGCAGTATTTT. This codes for CASSLVVRDTQYF.